The 32 T cell receptor beta chains in this list originate from one sample, sequenced in a study of cytomegalovirus exposure and HLA in healthy donors. Amplification used 60 Vbeta primers and 13 Jbeta primers. Libraries were prepared by immunoSEQ multiplex PCR; TCRdb keeps only in-frame clonotypes and omits some of them. Of some 200,000 clones listed, roughly four fifths were seen once; the top ten hold around 1.5%. Source material: PBMCs. The source is a girl under 18 in good health and CMV-seronegative.

The CDR3 spells CASSSGQGRELFF. The DNA of the CDR3 is TGTGCCAGCAGCTCGGGACAGGGAAGGGAGCTGTTTTTT. This sequence joins TRBV11-1 and TRBJ2-2; 9 positions match TRBD1. V dropped 4 bases and J dropped 9; count of bases not matched to a gene: 3. This CDR3 is built from 13 residues. Germline lookup yields CDR1 SGHAT and CDR2 FQDESV (reference sequence).

This chain links TRBV6-1 with TRBJ2-5; weak D call: TRBD1 (5 bases). V was cut by 10 bases and J by 5 bases, with 17 bases left in between. The CDR3 has 13 amino acids. CDR1 is MNHNS, CDR2 SASEGT, per germline. CDR3 nucleotides: TGTGCCACTAACGCCCAGGGTGGTGAGACCCAGTACTTC. Its translation: CATNAQGGETQYF.

The rearrangement links TRBV6-5 to TRBJ2-7; D may be TRBD2 (5 bases). The length of the CDR3 is 13 residues. Germline V gives CDR1 MNHEY, CDR2 SVGAGI. V was clipped by 7 bases and J by 5 bases, with 15 bases between them. The CDR3 reads CASTRVESHEQYF. The CDR3 nucleotides are TGTGCCAGCACGAGGGTGGAGAGCCACGAGCAGTACTTC.

This chain uses TRBV5-1 with TRBJ2-1; D possibly corresponds to TRBD1 (6 bases). CDR3 size: 13 residues. The germline V gene has CDR1 SGHRS and CDR2 YFSETQ. Trimming removed 0 bases at V and 6 bases at J, with 7 bases between. DNA for the CDR3: TGCGCCAGCAGCTTGGACAGGGTCAATGAGCAGTTCTTC. Protein product: CASSLDRVNEQFF. The full variable domain, with the rest looked up from reference TRBV5-1 and TRBJ2-1, is KAGVTQTPRYLIKTRGQQVTLSCSPISGHRSVSWYQQTPGQGLQFLFEYFSETQRNKGNFPGRFSGRQFSNSRSEMNVSTLELGDSALYLCASSLDRVNEQFFGPGTRLTVL.

V is TRBV9 and J is TRBJ2-7, with D perhaps TRBD2 (6 bases). V lost 3 bases and J lost 7, with 20 bases in between. Germline lookup yields CDR1 SGDLS and CDR2 YYNGEE. The CDR3 consists of 15 residues. The CDR3 DNA is TGTGCCAGCAGCGCATCGGGGGTCCCTTCCTGGGAGCAGTACTTC. It specifies CASSASGVPSWEQYF.

The chain joins TRBV27 to TRBJ1-1, with 7 bases lining up with TRBD1. This CDR3 contains 12 residues. CDR1 and CDR2 from the germline V gene are MNHEY and SMNVEV (reference sequence). The V gene end was trimmed by 8 bases and the J gene end by 6 bases; junction bases not matched to a gene: 6. CDR3 sequence: CASGKGAAEAFF. In DNA form, the CDR3 reads TGTGCCAGCGGTAAGGGGGCAGCTGAAGCTTTCTTT.

The V gene is TRBV28, the J gene TRBJ1-3; 10 bases map to TRBD1. The junction had 2 bases not matched to a gene; V was cut back by 6 bases and J by 3 bases. The CDR3 sequence is 14 residues long. Germline lookup yields CDR1 MDHEN and CDR2 SYDVKM. The CDR3 region is CASRRTGGGNTIYF. The CDR3 DNA reads as TGTGCCAGCAGGAGGACAGGGGGTGGAAACACCATATATTTT.

This clone appeared once. The chain uses TRBV7-9 and TRBJ1-2; D gene uncertain. Trimming pared 1 base from V and 1 base from J, leaving 7 bases between. Germline V gene lookup returns CDR1 SEHNR and CDR2 FQNEAQ (reference sequence). The CDR3 has 14 residues. The CDR3 region is CASSLGAYNYGYTF. For the CDR3, the DNA is TGTGCCAGCAGCTTAGGCGCTTATAACTATGGCTACACCTTC.

This chain connects TRBV11-2 to TRBJ1-2, with D possibly being TRBD1 (6 bases). CDR1 and CDR2 (germline): SGHAT, FQNNGV. This CDR3 spans 12 amino acids. Trimming stripped 5 bases from V and 5 bases from J, with 9 bases between. The chain's CDR3 is CASSLQGYGYTF. The CDR3 bases are TGTGCCAGCAGCCTACAGGGATATGGCTACACCTTC.

The gene calls are TRBV6-5 and TRBJ2-2; D is undetermined. Per the germline V gene, CDR1 is MNHEY and CDR2 is SVGAGI. V was trimmed by 4 bases and J by 7 bases, leaving 7 bases between them. The CDR3 is 12 amino acids. Here the CDR3 reads CASSFRDGELFF. In nucleotides, the CDR3 is TGTGCCAGCAGTTTTCGAGACGGGGAGCTGTTTTTT.

The chain uses TRBV11-2 and TRBJ1-5; 7 bases match TRBD1. The CDR3 has 16 amino acids. Germline V gene lookup returns CDR1 SGHAT and CDR2 FQNNGV. The junction had 7 bases not matched to a gene; V was cut back by 5 bases and J by 0 bases. In DNA form, the CDR3 reads TGTGCCAGCAGCCCCACCAGGGGGTATAGCAATCAGCCCCAGCATTTT. Translation gives CASSPTRGYSNQPQHF. The whole variable domain, filled in from reference TRBV11-2 and TRBJ1-5, reads EAGVAQSPRYKIIEKRQSVAFWCNPISGHATLYWYQQILGQGPKLLIQFQNNGVVDDSQLPKDRFSAERLKGVDSTLKIQPAKLEDSAVYLCASSPTRGYSNQPQHFGDGTRLSIL.

The chain has TRBV6-5 and TRBJ1-1; D unclear. This CDR3 is 13 amino acids long. Per germline, CDR1 MNHEY and CDR2 SVGAGI. Trimming removed 6 bases at V and 1 base at J, with 9 bases between. CDR3 amino acids: CASRLQTNTEAFF. The CDR3 region has the DNA TGTGCCAGCAGGCTACAGACGAACACTGAAGCTTTCTTT.

This rearrangement joins TRBV14 to TRBJ1-1; tentatively, D is TRBD1 (5 bases). The CDR3 consists of 14 residues. Germline V CDR1 and CDR2: SGHDN, FVKESK. Between the trimmed V and J ends, which lost 4 bases and 4 bases, there was a span of 13 bases. DNA of the CDR3: TGTGCCAGCAGCCTCAGGGCCTTGGGCACTGAAGCTTTCTTT. It specifies CASSLRALGTEAFF.

The genes are TRBV19 and TRBJ2-2; the D is unclear. The CDR3 runs to 14 residues. V lost 6 bases to trimming and J lost 0 bases, with 8 bases between them. CDR1 is LNHDA, CDR2 SQIVND, per germline (reference sequence). The CDR3 protein is CASRLYANTGELFF. The CDR3, as DNA: TGTGCCAGTAGACTTTACGCGAACACCGGGGAGCTGTTTTTT.

The CDR3, as DNA: TGTGCCACCAGCAGAGATCTCCAACTTCCTTATGGCTACACCTTC. It is translated as CATSRDLQLPYGYTF. V gene TRBV15 combines with J gene TRBJ1-2; no clear D. The CDR3 sequence is 15 residues long. The germline V gene encodes CDR1 LNHNV and CDR2 YYDKDF (reference sequence). Trimming took 0 bases from V and 5 from J, leaving 13 bases between them.

The chain has TRBV7-8 and TRBJ2-1; a possible D gene is TRBD2 (7 bases). The CDR3 runs 18 residues. With 5 bases removed from V and 1 base from J, the gap between germline ends came to 21 bases. Germline CDR1 SGHVS, CDR2 FQNEAQ. CDR3 loop: CASSAEGRGRWSYNEQFF. CDR3 coding DNA: TGTGCCAGCAGCGCCGAGGGGAGGGGGAGGTGGTCCTACAATGAGCAGTTCTTC.

This clone has more than one count but fewer than ten. This chain links TRBV28 with TRBJ2-7, with TRBD2 identical over 13 bases. Per the germline V gene, CDR1 is MDHEN and CDR2 is SYDVKM. The V segment lost 5 bases and the J segment 3 bases; nucleotides outside the gene matches: 7. The CDR3 runs to 16 residues. The chain's CDR3 is CASSGQTSGGGYEQYF. CDR3 coding DNA: TGTGCCAGCAGTGGACAAACTAGCGGGGGGGGCTACGAGCAGTACTTC.

There are a few counts of this clone. The V gene is TRBV4-3, the J gene TRBJ1-4, with D possibly TRBD1 on 5 matching bases. The CDR3 is 15 amino acids. Per germline, CDR1 LGHNA and CDR2 YSLEER. Trimming cost V 1 base and J 8 bases, with 14 bases left between them. CDR3 in DNA: TGCGCCAGCAGCCAAGGCCCAGGGTCTGGGGAAAAACTGTTTTTT. This codes for CASSQGPGSGEKLFF.

This clone has just a few counts. The chain has TRBV29-1 and TRBJ1-1; 7 bases line up with TRBD1. With V trimmed by 4 bases and J by 3 bases, 5 bases remained unmatched. Germline CDR1 SQVTM, CDR2 ANQGSEA. This CDR3 is built from 13 residues. For the CDR3, the DNA is TGCAGCGTTGCGGGACAGAGAGACACTGAAGCTTTCTTT. Its protein is CSVAGQRDTEAFF. Looking up the rest from reference TRBV29-1 and TRBJ1-1 gives the full variable domain: SAVISQKPSRDICQRGTSLTIQCQVDSQVTMMFWYRQQPGQSLTLIATANQGSEATYESGFVIDKFPISRPNLTFSTLTVSNMSPEDSSIYLCSVAGQRDTEAFFGQGTRLTVV.

The chain couples TRBV20-1 to TRBJ1-1; perhaps TRBD1 as D (6 bases). Germline-derived CDR1 and CDR2 are DFQATT and SNEGSKA (reference sequence). The CDR3 runs to 11 residues. Between the trimmed V and J ends, which lost 6 bases and 6 bases, there was a span of 11 bases. DNA for the CDR3: TGCAGTGCCGTACAGGGACCTGAAGCTTTCTTT. It codes for CSAVQGPEAFF.

The chain joins TRBV4-2 to TRBJ1-2, with 7 bases lining up with TRBD1. Germline V CDR1 and CDR2: LGHNA, YNFKEQ. J was trimmed by 6 bases and V by 0 bases; bases with no gene match: 1. The CDR3 has 13 residues. The CDR3 protein is CASSQDQGDGYTF. DNA of the CDR3: TGTGCCAGCAGCCAAGACCAGGGGGATGGCTACACCTTC.

Here the CDR3 DNA reads TGTGCCAGCAGACTCAGACTAGCGGGGCAACCCTACGAGCAGTACTTC. Amino acids: CASRLRLAGQPYEQYF. The rearrangement links TRBV27 to TRBJ2-7; 11 bases fit TRBD2. Per the germline V gene, CDR1 is MNHEY and CDR2 is SMNVEV (reference sequence). The CDR3 sequence is 16 residues long. Trimming at V came to 6 bases and at J to 2 bases, leaving 9 bases not matched to a gene.

The chain is built from TRBV28 and TRBJ2-6, with 9 bases matching TRBD1. Germline V gene data show CDR1 as MDHEN and CDR2 as SYDVKM. The length of the CDR3 is 17 residues. The V gene end was trimmed by 5 bases and the J gene end by 0 bases; junction bases not matched to a gene: 5. In nucleotides, the CDR3 is TGTGCCAGCAGTCAAGGACAGGGGTACTCTGGGGCCAACGTCCTGACTTTC. It is translated as CASSQGQGYSGANVLTF.

The chain carries TRBV30 and TRBJ1-6; the D is unclear. Trimming cost V 0 bases and J 14 bases, with 11 bases left between them. CDR3 size: 12 residues. Germline-derived CDR1 and CDR2 are GTSNPN and SVGIG (reference sequence). CDR3 residues: CAWSVHEGALHF. CDR3 DNA sequence: TGTGCCTGGAGTGTACATGAGGGAGCCCTCCACTTT. The full variable domain, rest sourced from reference TRBV30 and TRBJ1-6, is SQTIHQWPATLVQPVGSPLSLECTVEGTSNPNLYWYRQAAGRGLQLLFYSVGIGQISSEVPQNLSASRPQDRQFILSSKKLLLSDSGFYLCAWSVHEGALHFGNGTRLTVT.

V gene TRBV11-3 combines with J gene TRBJ2-3, with a tentative D call TRBD2 (6 bases). This CDR3 has 15 amino acids. Trimming removed 3 bases at V and 2 bases at J, with 12 bases between. Per germline, CDR1 SGHNT and CDR2 YENEEA. This CDR3 is CASSLGGGDTDTQYF. The CDR3 DNA sequence: TGTGCCAGCAGCTTGGGAGGTGGGGACACAGATACGCAGTATTTT.

The chain carries TRBV29-1 and TRBJ2-7, with 11 bases identical to TRBD1. The length of the CDR3 is 13 residues. With V trimmed by 4 bases and J by 3 bases, 2 bases remained unmatched. In germline, CDR1 is SQVTM, CDR2 ANQGSEA. Here the CDR3 reads CSVGGQGVYEQYF. DNA for the CDR3: TGCAGCGTTGGGGGACAGGGGGTCTACGAGCAGTACTTC.

In nucleotides, the CDR3 is TGTGCCAGCAGCCTGAATGGCGGCGACTACGAGCAGTACTTC. Residues: CASSLNGGDYEQYF. The J gene is TRBJ2-5, the V gene TRBV28; D gene unclear. The end of the DNA is better explained by TRBJ2-7, so the J call may be wrong. The germline V gene encodes CDR1 MDHEN and CDR2 SYDVKM. CDR3 length: 14 residues.

This clone was detected once. The V and J genes are TRBV7-9 and TRBJ1-5; maybe TRBD1 (6 bases). V was shortened by 3 bases and J by 2 bases, with 17 bases between the two germline ends. CDR1 SEHNR and CDR2 FQNEAQ come from the germline V gene (reference sequence). The CDR3 covers 17 residues. The DNA of the CDR3 is TGTGCCAGCAGCTTCGGTCTGGGGGCGGCTGGCAATCAGCCCCAGCATTTT. Encoded protein: CASSFGLGAAGNQPQHF.

The rearrangement joins TRBV27 to TRBJ2-2, with D unclear. CDR1 is MNHEY, CDR2 SMNVEV, per germline (reference sequence). This CDR3 is 14 amino acids long. Trimming pared 1 base from V and 7 bases from J, leaving 10 bases between. The CDR3 DNA follows: TGTGCCAGCAGTTTATTCCCGCAGGACGGGGAGCTGTTTTTT. This gives the protein CASSLFPQDGELFF.

The gene calls are TRBV5-6 and TRBJ2-1; TRBD2 agrees at 8 bases. V lost 0 bases to trimming and J lost 2 bases; unmatched junction nucleotides: 7. Germline CDR1 reads SGHDT; CDR2 reads YYEEEE. The CDR3 has 17 amino acids. The CDR3: CASSLEIVRGAYNEQFF. The CDR3 DNA reads as TGTGCCAGCAGCTTGGAGATTGTGCGGGGGGCCTACAATGAGCAGTTCTTC.

The chain has TRBV19 and TRBJ1-2; possibly TRBD1 for D (5 bases). V lost 3 bases and J 12 bases, leaving 14 bases between the germline ends. Germline lookup yields CDR1 LNHDA and CDR2 SQIVND (reference sequence). The CDR3 is 12 residues long. The DNA of the CDR3 is TGTGCCAGTAGTATGGGGGGACGTGGTAACACCTTC. This codes for CASSMGGRGNTF.

This clone was seen a few times. The chain recombines TRBV10-3 with TRBJ2-3, with 8 bases identical to TRBD1. This CDR3 has 16 residues. Germline V gene data show CDR1 as ENHRY and CDR2 as SYGVKD. V lost 3 bases, J lost 6 bases, and 11 bases stayed unmatched. In nucleotides, the CDR3 is TGTGCCATCAGTGACCTAGGACAGGGAATGTTCGATACGCAGTATTTT. It specifies CAISDLGQGMFDTQYF.